The rows below give T cell receptor beta chains drawn from one sample of a study of T cells in Graves' hyperthyroidism and ophthalmopathy. TCRdb fed the multiplex PCR reads into MiXCR, producing one record per CDR3 protein. The sample includes about 180,000 distinct CDR3 sequences, about 18% seen only once; the top ten take 29%. Sequencing used blood. All receptors derive from a woman in her forties or fifties with Graves' hyperthyroidism. The CDR3 runs from the conserved cysteine through the conserved F or W. D genes are given only for firm matches. A row's size may be missing; if present it is once, few, many or a size class.

V,J,size,D,DNA,CDR3
TRBV5-6,TRBJ1-5,few,.,TGTGCCAGCAGCTCCTGGGGAGAGTGGGGCAATCAGCCCCAGCATTTT,CASSSWGEWGNQPQHF
TRBV7-8,TRBJ1-4,many,.,TGTGCCAGCAGCTTATATCTACAGAGAGGGGAAAAACTGTTTTTT,CASSLYLQRGEKLFF
TRBV20-1,TRBJ1-6,few,.,TGCAGTGCTGGTATCGGGGGCCCCGGGCGGGATTCACCCCTCCACTTT,CSAGIGGPGRDSPLHF
TRBV9,TRBJ2-2,many,TRBD1,TGTGCCAGCAGCGCGGCAGCTGGGACAGGTTGGAACTCGAACACCGGGGAGCTGTTTTTT,CASSAAAGTGWNSNTGELFF
TRBV12-3/TRBV12-4,TRBJ1-5,.,.,TGTGCCAGCAGTTTACTTGGGTTGGGTCAGCCCCAGCATTTT,CASSLLGLGQPQHF
TRBV4-3,TRBJ1-1,many,.,TGCGCCAGCAGCCTAAGGCCCAGTAGCACTGAAGCTTTCTTT,CASSLRPSSTEAFF
TRBV30,TRBJ1-5,.,.,TGTGCCTGGAGTCAGAGAGGTGGTCAGCCCCAGCATTTT,CAWSQRGGQPQHF
TRBV15,TRBJ1-1,many,.,TGTGCCACCAGCAGAGATCGCGGGGCGAACACTGAAGCTTTCTTT,CATSRDRGANTEAFF
TRBV2,TRBJ2-7,.,.,TGTGCCAGCAGCTCCATCCTCACCGGGACGGTTACCTACGAGCAGTACTTC,CASSSILTGTVTYEQYF
TRBV20-1,TRBJ2-5,many,.,TGCAGTGCTAGAGATTCATTCAGGGCGAAAAGAGAGACCCAGTACTTC,CSARDSFRAKRETQYF
TRBV6-1,TRBJ1-5,many,TRBD1,TGTGCCAGCAGTCCAGACAGGGGACAGCCCCAGCATTTT,CASSPDRGQPQHF
TRBV10-3,TRBJ1-1,many,.,TGTGCCATCAGTGAATTTGCCTCGAACACTGAAGCTTTCTTT,CAISEFASNTEAFF
TRBV6-2/TRBV6-3,TRBJ1-3,.,.,TGTGCCAGCACCGGACACGGATTCTCTGGAAACACCATATATTTT,CASTGHGFSGNTIYF
TRBV28,TRBJ2-7,many,TRBD2,TGTGCCAGCAGCAAATGGGGGGGGAGCTCCTACGAGCAGTACTTC,CASSKWGGSSYEQYF
TRBV6-1,TRBJ1-2,many,TRBD1,TGTGCCAGCAGTGACCGGGACAGGGCATTAAACTATGGCTACACCTTC,CASSDRDRALNYGYTF
TRBV7-2,TRBJ2-7,many,.,TGTGCCAGCAGCCCCGACCCGACATTCAAGCAGTACTTC,CASSPDPTFKQYF
TRBV28,TRBJ1-4,many,TRBD1,TGTGCCAGCAGTTACAGAGGGACAGGGAGGGAAAAACTGTTTTTT,CASSYRGTGREKLFF
TRBV6-2/TRBV6-3,TRBJ2-7,many,.,TGTGCCAGCAGTTACGCCATTACCGACAGGAACATCTACGAGCAGTACTTC,CASSYAITDRNIYEQYF
TRBV6-1,TRBJ1-3,.,.,TGTGCCAGCAGCTCCTTAGGACGCTCTGGAAACACCATATATTTT,CASSSLGRSGNTIYF
TRBV10-2,TRBJ2-7,many,TRBD2,TGCGCCAGCGGTCGGGGGGACGAGCAGTACTTC,CASGRGDEQYF
TRBV12-3/TRBV12-4,TRBJ1-6,many,.,TGTGCCAGCAGCTCCGCCGGTTTAGGGGCCCCCAGCTCCTATAATTCACCCCTCCACTTT,CASSSAGLGAPSSYNSPLHF
TRBV11-2,TRBJ1-3,many,TRBD1,TGTGCCAGCAGCGTTGACAGGGTATACGGAAACACCATATATTTT,CASSVDRVYGNTIYF
TRBV29-1,TRBJ2-3,many,.,TGCAGCGTTGCGTCAGGGTTTTGTGATACGCAGTATTTT,CSVASGFCDTQYF
TRBV6-1,TRBJ1-3,many,.,TGTGCCAGCAGTGAAGGCCCTGACCGAAACACCATATATTTT,CASSEGPDRNTIYF
TRBV2,TRBJ1-5,many,.,TGTGCCAGCAGTGAACAGGTCCGCAATCAGCCCCAGCATTTT,CASSEQVRNQPQHF
TRBV3-1,TRBJ2-1,many,TRBD2,TGTGCCAGCGCCCTGAGACTAGCACTCAATGAGCAGTTCTTC,CASALRLALNEQFF
TRBV10-2,TRBJ2-3,few,.,TGCGCCAGCATTTCTGTAGGGTTCTCAGATACGCAGTATTTT,CASISVGFSDTQYF
TRBV19,TRBJ1-5,.,.,TGTGCCAGTAGCGCGGAGGCATATAGCAATCAGCCCCAGCATTTT,CASSAEAYSNQPQHF
TRBV7-9,TRBJ2-3,.,.,TGTGCCAGCAGCGCAGTAGGGGCGGCAGATACGCAGTATTTT,CASSAVGAADTQYF
TRBV7-9,TRBJ2-5,many,.,TGTGCCAGCAGCTTACCCCACGGCGAGACCCAGTACTTC,CASSLPHGETQYF
TRBV20-1,TRBJ2-7,.,.,TGCAGTGCTGCTCGGAGGGACAGCTTTTCCTACGAGCAGTACTTC,CSAARRDSFSYEQYF
TRBV15,TRBJ2-5,.,TRBD2,TGTGCCACCAGCGGGGGGGAAGAGACCCAGTACTTC,CATSGGEETQYF
TRBV7-2,TRBJ2-7,many,TRBD2,TGTGCCAGCAGCTCCGCTAGCGGGGGAACCTTCTACGAGCAGTACTTC,CASSSASGGTFYEQYF
TRBV9,TRBJ1-1,many,.,TGTGCCAGCAGCCGGACCGACAGGCCCCACACTGAAGCTTTCTTT,CASSRTDRPHTEAFF
TRBV7-2,TRBJ2-6,many,.,TGTGCCAGCAGCAAGGACAGCAGCTCTGGGGCCAACGTCCTGACTTTC,CASSKDSSSGANVLTF
TRBV2,TRBJ2-7,many,.,TGTGCCAGCGGGGATCGACAGTTCTACGAGCAGTACTTC,CASGDRQFYEQYF